This TCR beta chain was observed in a study of human CD8 memory T cell subsets. General study findings and limits: Chao1 estimates pointed to stem-like memory T cells having more diversity than precursor exhausted T cells did.

Judged by frequency, this clonotype is medium-sized. Its antigen remains unknown. The CDR3 is 12 amino acids. Germline values: CDR1 LNHDA, CDR2 SQIVND (reference sequence). UMI-labeled 5' RACE was the method by which TCR beta libraries were made. TCRdb reprocessed the 5' RACE reads; each CDR3 protein has one entry and no DNA is given. In total, the table holds under 20,000 distinct CDR3 sequences. The chain employs TRBV19 and TRBJ1-1. The material sequenced was CD8+ T cells from PBMCs. This TCR was sampled from a human donor in good health. The CDR3 loop is CASRLQNTEAFF.